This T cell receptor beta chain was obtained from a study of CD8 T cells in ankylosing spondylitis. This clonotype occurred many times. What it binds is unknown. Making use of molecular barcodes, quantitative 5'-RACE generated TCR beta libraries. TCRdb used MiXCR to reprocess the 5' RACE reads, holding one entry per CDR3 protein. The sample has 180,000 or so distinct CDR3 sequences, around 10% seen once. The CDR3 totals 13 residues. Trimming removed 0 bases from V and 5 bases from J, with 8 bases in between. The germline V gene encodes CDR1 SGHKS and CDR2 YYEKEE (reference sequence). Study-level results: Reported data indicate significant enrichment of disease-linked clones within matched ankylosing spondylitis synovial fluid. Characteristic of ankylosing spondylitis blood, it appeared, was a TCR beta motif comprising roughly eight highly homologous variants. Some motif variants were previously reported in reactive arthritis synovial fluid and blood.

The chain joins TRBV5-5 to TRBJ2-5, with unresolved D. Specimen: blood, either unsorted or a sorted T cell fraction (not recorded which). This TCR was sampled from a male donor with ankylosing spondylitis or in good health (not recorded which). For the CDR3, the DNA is TGTGCCAGCAGCTTGGGGGCCCGGGAGACCCAGTACTTC. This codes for CASSLGARETQYF.